This T cell receptor beta chain was retrieved from a study of T cells in localized non-small cell lung cancer. Overall study results and limits: Higher adjacent-lung clonality was associated with shorter survival. One tumor region alone was sequenced, and heterogeneity therefore remains possible. Adjacent uninvolved lung had the highest clonality, suggesting focused antigen responses.

Germline CDR1 MNHEY, CDR2 SVGAGI. With 6 bases removed from V and 8 bases from J, the gap between germline ends came to 11 bases. CDR3 length: 13 amino acids. Clones were sequenced by immunoSEQ multiplex PCR, and TCRdb holds only the in-frame ones, with some missing. The sample records tens of thousands of clones, roughly 91% being singletons. Comment on this clone: The antigen is unknown.

The sample in question was peripheral blood, obtained before any cancer treatment. The sequence derives from a woman aged 35 to 69 with stage I squamous cell lung carcinoma. The chain recombines TRBV6-5 with TRBJ1-6; D is uncertain. The CDR3 reads CASSPPEYSPLHF. CDR3 DNA sequence: TGTGCCAGCAGCCCTCCAGAGTATTCACCCCTCCACTTT.